Below are 11 T cell receptor beta chains sequenced from a single sample in a study of blood T cell repertoires in COVID-19. Method: immunoSEQ multiplex PCR; TCRdb's copy keeps in-frame clones and lacks some. This sample has hundreds of thousands of clones, with 86% found just once. Material: peripheral blood. These receptors were obtained from a man at least 80 years old with acute or convalescent COVID-19.

The chain has TRBV11-3 and TRBJ2-7; TRBD2 matches 13 bases. The V segment lost 5 bases and the J segment 2 bases; nucleotides outside the gene matches: 3. Germline V lookup: CDR1 SGHNT, CDR2 YENEEA. The CDR3 runs 15 residues. CDR3 loop: CASSPGTSGAYEQYV. The CDR3 DNA is TGTGCCAGCAGCCCCGGGACTAGCGGGGCCTACGAGCAGTACGTC.

The gene calls are TRBV25-1 and TRBJ2-5, with a weak D call TRBD2 (6 bases). The CDR3 extends over 11 amino acids. Germline V lookup: CDR1 MGHDK, CDR2 SYGVNS. V lost 7 bases, J lost 7 bases, and 10 bases lay in between. CDR3 amino acids: CASTVGGTQYF. CDR3 bases: TGTGCCAGCACCGTCGGGGGGACCCAGTACTTC.

This chain joins TRBV5-6 and TRBJ1-4; perhaps TRBD1 as D (5 bases). The CDR3 runs to 14 residues. Germline V CDR1 and CDR2: SGHDT, YYEEEE. V lost 6 bases and J lost 7, with 16 bases in between. In DNA, the CDR3 is TGTGCCAGCACCCCCCTTTGGGGCCTTGAAAAACTGTTTTTT. Translating gives CASTPLWGLEKLFF.

This rearrangement joins TRBV6-5 to TRBJ2-1; D unresolved. CDR1 MNHEY and CDR2 SVGAGI come from the germline V gene. V lost 6 bases to trimming and J lost 3 bases, with 12 bases between them. This CDR3 region has 14 residues. In DNA form, the CDR3 reads TGTGCCAGCAGCCTGCCGAACAGCTACAATGAGCAGTTCTTC. It codes for CASSLPNSYNEQFF.

This clone was observed once. The identical CDR3 is also encoded by other nucleotide sequences in the sample. The rearrangement joins TRBV5-1 to TRBJ2-3; 16 bases fit TRBD2. The CDR3 covers 17 residues. CDR1 and CDR2 from the germline V gene are SGHRS and YFSETQ. Trimming cost V 3 bases and J 4 bases; bases outside gene matches: 5. DNA for the CDR3: TGCGCCAGCAGCTCGGGACTAGCGGGAGGGGGCCCAGATACGCAGTATTTT. Translation gives CASSSGLAGGGPDTQYF.

This chain connects TRBV5-6 to TRBJ1-6; 9 bases fit TRBD1. Per the germline V gene, CDR1 is SGHDT and CDR2 is YYEEEE. The CDR3 runs to 16 residues. Unmatched junction bases numbered 8, after V lost 4 bases and J lost 6 bases. The CDR3 region has the DNA TGTGCCAGCAGCCCGGGACAGGGAGTGCGTAATTCACCCCTCCACTTT. This codes for CASSPGQGVRNSPLHF. The whole variable domain, remainder taken from reference TRBV5-6 and TRBJ1-6, is DAGVTQSPTHLIKTRGQQVTLRCSPKSGHDTVSWYQQALGQGPQFIFQYYEEEERQRGNFPDRFSGHQFPNYSSELNVNALLLGDSALYLCASSPGQGVRNSPLHFGNGTRLTVT.

J is TRBJ1-1 and V is TRBV11-2; no firm D call. The CDR3 runs 13 residues. Trimming pared 1 base from V and 2 bases from J, leaving 5 bases between. CDR1 SGHAT and CDR2 FQNNGV come from the germline V gene. The CDR3 DNA reads TGTGCCAGCAGCTTAGCTCCCAACACTGAAGCTTTCTTT. Protein: CASSLAPNTEAFF.

J is TRBJ2-7 and V is TRBV7-8; 12 bases are shared with TRBD2. After removal of 5 bases from V and 5 bases from J, the junction contained 10 bases not matched to a gene. This CDR3 is 16 amino acids long. Germline V gene sequence: CDR1 SGHVS, CDR2 FQNEAQ. The CDR3 region is CASSLRLAGDRNEQYF. In nucleotides, the CDR3 is TGTGCCAGCAGCCTCCGACTAGCGGGAGATAGGAACGAGCAGTACTTC.

This rearrangement joins TRBV7-9 to TRBJ1-2; D perhaps matches TRBD1 (6 bases). Per the germline V gene, CDR1 is SEHNR and CDR2 is FQNEAQ (reference sequence). The CDR3 spans 15 residues. With 4 bases removed from V and 0 bases from J, the gap between germline ends came to 12 bases. CDR3 loop: CASSSSQGTNYGYTF. CDR3 DNA sequence: TGTGCCAGCAGCTCAAGCCAGGGGACTAACTATGGCTACACCTTC.

The chain combines TRBV19 with TRBJ1-1; weak D call: TRBD1 (6 bases). The CDR3 loop spans 15 amino acids. Trimming took off 7 bases at V and 4 bases at J, with 19 bases between the two ends. CDR1 is LNHDA, CDR2 SQIVND, per germline (reference sequence). The CDR3: CASTPLGTPSTEAFF. The CDR3 nucleotides are TGTGCCAGTACCCCCCTTGGGACACCGAGCACTGAAGCTTTCTTT.

This CDR3 reads CASSQGDGPRLAVKEQFF. CDR3 sequence (DNA): TGTGCCAGCAGCCAAGGTGATGGGCCGAGACTAGCGGTAAAGGAGCAGTTCTTC. The V and J genes are TRBV3-1 (or the pseudogene TRBV3-2) and TRBJ2-1; the match to TRBD2 covers 9 bases. The CDR3 covers 18 residues. The germline V gene encodes CDR1 LGHDT and CDR2 YNNKEL (reference sequence). The trim removed 1 base at V and 10 bases at J, leaving 17 bases unmatched.